This T cell receptor beta chain stems from a study of T-cell reconstitution after alpha-beta-depleted transplantation in children. As it was prepared, the TCRbeta library received unique molecular identifiers. One entry per CDR3 protein results from TCRdb running MiXCR on the PCR reads. Found here are some 460,000 distinct CDR3 sequences, around 15% of them singletons; the top ten hold 29%. With 0 bases removed from V and 0 bases from J, the gap between germline ends came to 12 bases. Germline assignment: CDR1 SEHNR and CDR2 FQNEAQ (reference sequence). The CDR3 is 17 amino acids. This clonotype was found a few times. Its antigen is as yet unknown. Overall study findings and caveats: There were some patients whose high TCRbeta diversity at day 60 came from surviving recipient T cells and thymic progenitors. Reportedly, roughly two months post-transplant, alpha-beta T cells arose from several hundred expanded graft clones.

The sequence came from a boy in the first two years of life who had a stem cell transplant for Wiskott-Aldrich syndrome, so the T cells may come from the graft donor. The sequencing here drew on PBMCs, mostly from graft donor cells, taken 360 days after TCRalphabeta/CD19-depleted stem cell transplant. V is TRBV7-9 and J is TRBJ1-3; weak D call: TRBD1 (6 bases). The CDR3 nucleotides are TGTGCCAGCAGCTTAGCGACAGGTTTTTTCTCTGGAAACACCATATATTTT. It yields the protein CASSLATGFFSGNTIYF.